The 22 T cell receptor gamma chains below come from one sample, sequenced in a study of γδ T cells in repeated Plasmodium falciparum infection. TCRdb re-called the multiplex PCR reads using CATT. The sample lists around 25,000 gamma-chain clones, over 2.5% occurring once. Flow sorting of PBMC yielded separate Vgamma9/Vdelta2+ and Vdelta2-negative gammadelta T cell populations for bulk repertoire analysis. Sequenced material: gamma-delta T cells from blood. The source of these receptors is a pool of human donors (malaria-infected and uninfected, not separated).

This clone was recorded many times. The chain uses TRGV3 and TRGJ1 or TRGJ2. The V gene's germline CDR1 is VTNTFY and CDR2 YDVSTARD (reference sequence). This CDR3 has 13 residues. The V and J ends lost 0 bases and 6 bases, in that order; junction bases with no gene match: 5. The CDR3 reads CATWDRRRYKKLF. The CDR3 nucleotides read TGTGCCACCTGGGACAGGCGACGTTATAAGAAACTCTTT.

This clone was counted many times. The protein in TCRdb stems from a much larger clone and differs at residue 5 from this DNA's translation, likely a read error; here the protein is translated from the DNA. The chain carries TRGV3 and TRGJ1 or TRGJ2. The CDR3 is 14 amino acids. V shed 5 bases and J 7 bases; nucleotides not matched to a gene: 14. Germline CDR1 VTNTFY, CDR2 YDVSTARD (reference sequence). DNA for the CDR3: TGTGCCACCTGGGGCATCACGGGATGGTATAAGAAACTCTTT. Protein product: CATWGITGWYKKLF.

Comment on this clone: The TCRdb record carries a much larger clone's protein, which differs from this DNA's translation at residue 5; a read error is the likely cause, and the protein listed here is the DNA translation. The V and J genes are TRGV9 and TRGJP. Here the J gene was assigned by germline matching of the DNA, as TCRdb has none. The CDR3 covers 15 residues. V lost 6 bases and J lost 7; bases outside the gene matches: 6. Germline V gene data show CDR1 as GITISATS and CDR2 as ISYDGTV (reference sequence). CDR3 in amino acids: CALWSVELGKKIKVF. CDR3 coding DNA: TGTGCCTTGTGGAGTGTGGAGTTGGGCAAAAAAATCAAGGTATTT.

As concerns this clone: The protein in TCRdb stems from a much larger clone and differs at residue 4 from this DNA's translation, likely a read error; here the protein is translated from the DNA. The chain couples TRGV4 to TRGJ1 or TRGJ2. In the absence of a J gene in TCRdb, the DNA was matched to germline to assign it here. The CDR3 is 13 amino acids. Per germline, CDR1 EGSTGY and CDR2 YDSYTSSV. The trim removed 7 bases at V and 6 bases at J, leaving 12 bases unmatched. The CDR3 nucleotides read TGTGCCACCTGTGATAGTATGAGTTATAAGAAACTCTTT. It is translated as CATCDSMSYKKLF.

By its share, this clone is medium-sized. Other DNA sequences from this sample encode an identical CDR3 as well. CDR3 DNA sequence: TGTGCCACCTGGGATGGGGAACTTTATAAGAAACTCTTT. Encoded protein: CATWDGELYKKLF. The chain joins TRGV4 to TRGJ1 or TRGJ2. Trimming at V came to 0 bases and at J to 6 bases, leaving 5 bases not matched to a gene. The CDR3 consists of 13 residues. Germline CDR1 and CDR2: EGSTGY and YDSYTSSV.

A note on this clone: TCRdb's entry gives the protein of a much larger clone, which mismatches this DNA's translation at residue 11, likely from a read error; the protein reported here is translated from the DNA. In DNA, the CDR3 is TGTGCCTTGTGGGAGGTCCGCGGGGATAAGGAACTCTTT. This sequence encodes CALWEVRGDKELF. The V gene corresponds to TRGV9; no J gene was called. Germline loops: CDR1 GITISATS, CDR2 ISYDGTV (reference sequence). The CDR3 spans 13 residues.

About this clone itself: A read error likely explains why the TCRdb protein, taken from a much larger clone, differs from this DNA's translation at residue 5; the protein shown is translated from the DNA. This chain links TRGV2 with TRGJ1 or TRGJ2. The J gene, missing from TCRdb, was assigned here through DNA to germline matching. This CDR3 contains 13 residues. Germline assignment: CDR1 EGSNGY and CDR2 YDSYNSKV. This CDR3 reads CATWGGVYYKKLF. DNA for the CDR3: TGTGCCACCTGGGGCGGGGTATATTATAAGAAACTCTTT.

This clone was recorded many times. TCRdb's entry gives the protein of a much larger clone, which mismatches this DNA's translation at residue 3, likely from a read error; the protein reported here is translated from the DNA. The chain uses TRGV9 and TRGJP. TCRdb leaves out the J gene; it was filled in here by matching the DNA to germline. Germline V gene sequence: CDR1 GITISATS, CDR2 ISYDGTV (reference sequence). This CDR3 region has 17 residues. The CDR3 protein is CASWEVREELGKKIKVF. CDR3 nucleotides: TGTGCCTCGTGGGAGGTGCGGGAAGAGTTGGGCAAAAAAATCAAGGTATTT.

This clone was observed many times. Possible read error: a much larger clone is one base away. The rearrangement uses TRGV2 and TRGJ1 or TRGJ2. Per germline, CDR1 EGSNGY and CDR2 YDSYNSKV. This CDR3 comprises 12 residues. V trimming: 4 bases; J trimming: 4 bases; junction bases outside the gene matches: 4. CDR3 bases: TGTGCCACCTGGGAGAGCTATTATAAGAAACTCTTT. It translates to CATWESYYKKLF.

This clone was observed at least ten times. TCRdb's listed protein matches a much larger clone and diverges from this DNA's translation at residue 10, likely through a read error; the protein shown comes from the DNA. The rearrangement links TRGV9 to TRGJ1 or TRGJ2. Germline matching of the DNA provided the J gene here, since TCRdb leaves it blank. In germline, CDR1 is GITISATS, CDR2 ISYDGTV (reference sequence). This CDR3 is built from 13 residues. V shed 0 bases, J shed 11 bases, and the junction held 10 bases outside the gene matches. The DNA for the CDR3 is TGTGCCTTGTGGGAGGTGCCATTGTATGAGAAACTCTTT. It is translated as CALWEVPLYEKLF.

This clone was seen ten or more times. Given a far larger clone just one base away, this is likely a sequencing read error. The limits of the CDR3 on the DNA are not certain, so only TCRdb's listed CDR3 is given. The V gene call is TRGV5, and the J gene call is absent. The CDR3 is 32 residues long, counting both termini. The V gene's germline CDR1 is VINAFY and CDR2 YDVSNSKD. CDR3 sequence reads: CATWDRRRIIRNSLAVEQHWLSQVSIGRIQHF.

This clone has at least ten counts. For this DNA, TCRdb reports the protein of a much larger clone, which diverges at residue 10, most likely from a read error; the protein presented here is translated directly from the DNA. The rearrangement uses TRGV9 and TRGJ1 or TRGJ2. The J gene is not listed in TCRdb, so it was assigned here from a DNA match to germline. Germline CDR1 reads GITISATS; CDR2 reads ISYDGTV (reference sequence). The CDR3 runs 14 residues. The CDR3 spells CALWEGASYNKKLF. The CDR3, as DNA: TGTGCCTTGTGGGAGGGGGCTAGTTATAATAAGAAACTCTTT.

Note on this clone: The protein in TCRdb stems from a much larger clone and differs at residue 4 from this DNA's translation, likely a read error; here the protein is translated from the DNA. The V gene is TRGV9, the J gene TRGJ1 or TRGJ2. The J gene, absent from TCRdb, was called here by matching the DNA to germline. The V gene end was trimmed by 9 bases and the J gene end by 9 bases; junction bases not matched to a gene: 11. The CDR3 consists of 11 residues. Germline-derived CDR1 and CDR2 are GITISATS and ISYDGTV (reference sequence). For the CDR3, the DNA is TGTGCCTTGCGGACCCTCTGTAAGAAACTCTTT. Translated, it gives CALRTLCKKLF.

In regard to this clone: The likely explanation is a read error, given a far larger clone one base away. The sample contains more than one DNA sequence encoding this CDR3. The gene calls are TRGV4 and TRGJ1 or TRGJ2. The J gene was missing in TCRdb and was found by matching the end of the DNA to germline. V was pared by 6 bases and J by 4 bases, with 21 bases of the junction left unmatched. There are 17 residues in the CDR3. Germline V gene sequence: CDR1 EGSTGY, CDR2 YDSYTSSV. The DNA for the CDR3 is TGTGCCACCTGGACTCCGGAGACCTCCCAACTCTATTATAAGAAACTCTTT. It is translated as CATWTPETSQLYYKKLF.

Concerning this clone: This probably arose from a read error, given a far larger clone one base away. At the DNA level, this CDR3 is encoded by other sequences in the same sample as well. This rearrangement joins TRGV9 to TRGJP. TCRdb carries no J gene annotation; the J gene was assigned here by matching the DNA with germline. From germline, CDR1 is GITISATS and CDR2 ISYDGTV (reference sequence). The CDR3 sequence is 21 residues long. DNA for the CDR3: TGTGCCTTGTGGGAGGTGCATGGTTCGGTACGTAAAGAATTGGGCAAAAAAATCAAGGTATTT. As protein: CALWEVHGSVRKELGKKIKVF.

Relative to its sample, this clone is medium-sized. This CDR3 is also generated by other DNA sequences in the sample. The genes are TRGV8 and TRGJ1 or TRGJ2. The germline gives CDR1 VENAVY, CDR2 YDSYNSRV. CDR3 size: 12 residues. V was pared by 1 base and J by 3 bases, with 0 bases of the junction left unmatched. This CDR3 reads CATWDSYYKKLF. CDR3 bases: TGTGCCACCTGGGATAGTTATTATAAGAAACTCTTT.

This clone was seen repeatedly, ten times or more. The TCRdb protein comes from a much larger clone and disagrees with this DNA's translation at residue 10, likely due to a read error; the protein given here is derived from the DNA. The V and J genes are TRGV8 and TRGJ1 or TRGJ2. TCRdb does not report a J gene; here it was assigned by matching the DNA to germline references. The CDR3 has 13 residues. CDR1 and CDR2 from the germline V gene are VENAVY and YDSYNSRV. Here the CDR3 DNA reads TGTGCCACCTGGGATTTCCTTTCTTATATGAAACTCTTT. This codes for CATWDFLSYMKLF.

Comments on this clone: This sequence is one base from a far larger clone and is likely a read error. Different DNA sequences within this sample yield the same CDR3. The chain is built from TRGV9 and TRGJ1 or TRGJ2. The J gene is not listed in TCRdb, so it was assigned here from a DNA match to germline. The CDR3 covers 14 residues. Germline trimming cut 2 bases from V and 7 bases from J; bases unmatched to any gene: 11. From germline, CDR1 is GITISATS and CDR2 ISYDGTV (reference sequence). CDR3 in DNA: TGTGCCTTGTGGGAGGCAACTCTTTACTATAAGAAACTCTTT. Translating it yields CALWEATLYYKKLF.

This clone was seen repeatedly, ten times or more. The protein held in TCRdb is that of a much larger clone and does not match this DNA's translation at residue 10, likely because of a read error; the protein shown is translated from the DNA. The gene calls are TRGV8 and TRGJ1 or TRGJ2. Germline V gene lookup returns CDR1 VENAVY and CDR2 YDSYNSRV. This CDR3 contains 13 residues. CDR3 sequence: CATWDRPYYRKLF. CDR3 bases: TGTGCCACCTGGGATAGACCTTATTATAGGAAACTCTTT.

The sample holds many counts of this clone. The TCRdb record carries a much larger clone's protein, which differs from this DNA's translation at residue 6; a read error is the likely cause, and the protein listed here is the DNA translation. This chain links TRGV9 with TRGJP. Matching the DNA to germline supplied the J gene, which TCRdb does not give. Germline V lookup: CDR1 GITISATS, CDR2 ISYDGTV (reference sequence). The CDR3 runs to 15 residues. The V segment lost 4 bases and the J segment 6 bases; nucleotides outside the gene matches: 3. The CDR3 is CALWDGELGKKIKVF. CDR3 coding DNA: TGTGCCTTGTGGGATGGAGAGTTGGGCAAAAAAATCAAGGTATTT.

A note on this clone: TCRdb shows a much larger clone's protein in place of this DNA's translation, and the two differ at residue 6, likely through a read error; the protein shown is translated from the DNA. The chain combines TRGV9 with TRGJ1 or TRGJ2. The J gene, not given by TCRdb, was assigned here from a germline match of the nucleotide sequence. The germline V gene encodes CDR1 GITISATS and CDR2 ISYDGTV (reference sequence). Trimming took 3 bases from V and 6 from J; bases not matched to a gene: 8. This CDR3 region has 13 residues. The CDR3 sequence is CALWESFAYKKLF. CDR3 DNA sequence: TGTGCCTTGTGGGAGAGCTTTGCTTATAAGAAACTCTTT.

This clone showed up just a few times. A far larger clone differs by one base, so this is likely a read error. It is unclear where the CDR3 begins or ends on the DNA, so no DNA is shown, and the CDR3 is as TCRdb lists it. In the same sample, other DNA sequences code for this CDR3. The J segment was not called; the V segment is TRGV2. CDR1 and CDR2 from the germline V gene are EGSNGY and YDSYNSKV. The CDR3 has 28 residues if both end residues are counted. CDR3 amino acids: CATWDDRNSLAVEQHLLSQVSIGRIQHF.